This TCR beta chain was sequenced for a study of T cells in Graves' hyperthyroidism and ophthalmopathy. The study, taken as a whole, reports: Blood samples included most of the expanded thyroid clonotypes exceeding 0.001.

The investigators amplified TCR beta CDR3 regions from RNA transcripts. The HTBI primer set was used in a first-round RT-PCR of the TCR CDR3. MiXCR, applied by TCRdb to the multiplex PCR reads, yields one record per CDR3 protein. The sample lists hundreds of thousands of distinct CDR3 sequences; 15% were seen once. The CDR3 runs 14 residues. V was trimmed by 6 bases and J by 1 base, leaving 12 bases between them. Graves' hyperthyroidism was deemed stable absent ophthalmopathy progression within 18 months. The table lists this clonotype with a few counts. Its target is unknown. The genes are TRBV12-3 or TRBV12-4 and TRBJ1-1, with D perhaps TRBD1 (5 bases). What was sequenced was blood. The TCR was taken from a woman aged 30 to 39 with Graves' hyperthyroidism. The CDR3 sequence is CASRTYGANTEAFF. The CDR3 nucleotides read TGTGCCAGCAGGACGTATGGGGCGAACACTGAAGCTTTCTTT.